These 9 T cell receptor beta chains came from one sample sequenced in a study of blood T cell repertoires in COVID-19. Sequencing was performed with immunoSEQ multiplex PCR; in TCRdb, only in-frame clones are kept and a portion is missing. This sample has approximately 54,000 clones, with 86% found just once. Input material: peripheral blood. The receptors were sampled from a human donor in a cohort sampled during active COVID-19.

The chain combines TRBV29-1 with TRBJ1-1; no reliable D call. The CDR3 contains 14 residues. Per germline, CDR1 SQVTM and CDR2 ANQGSEA. V was cut by 0 bases and J by 4 bases, with 12 bases left in between. In DNA, the CDR3 is TGCAGCGTTGAAGAATGGGCTTTCCTCACTGAAGCTTTCTTT. Its protein is CSVEEWAFLTEAFF.

The rearrangement joins TRBV2 to TRBJ2-4; 8 positions agree with TRBD2. Germline V gene sequence: CDR1 SNHLY, CDR2 FYNNEI. This CDR3 is 17 amino acids long. With 6 bases clipped from V and 0 bases from J, the junction kept 10 bases outside the gene matches. CDR3 region: CASSGGLAGSAKNIQYF. The CDR3 bases are TGTGCCAGCAGCGGGGGATTAGCGGGATCAGCCAAAAACATTCAGTACTTC.

The genes are TRBV5-1 and TRBJ1-5; 7 bases line up with TRBD1. Germline CDR1 is SGHRS and CDR2 is YFSETQ. The V and J ends lost 8 bases and 5 bases, in that order; junction bases with no gene match: 7. CDR3 length: 13 amino acids. CDR3 protein: CASSEGADQPQHF. In DNA form, the CDR3 reads TGCGCCAGTTCCGAGGGGGCCGATCAGCCCCAGCATTTT.

This clone has only a few counts. This chain connects TRBV6-5 to TRBJ1-1, with TRBD1 matching over 8 bases. The CDR3 totals 14 residues. Germline CDR1 and CDR2: MNHEY and SVGAGI. Trimming cost V 5 bases and J 5 bases; bases outside gene matches: 7. The CDR3 loop reads CASSKPDRGTEAFF. In nucleotides, the CDR3 is TGTGCCAGCAGTAAACCTGACAGGGGAACTGAAGCTTTCTTT.

V usage is TRBV4-3 and J usage is TRBJ2-7, with D perhaps matching TRBD1 (7 bases). The CDR3 extends over 15 amino acids. Germline V gene lookup returns CDR1 LGHNA and CDR2 YSLEER. Between the trimmed V and J ends, which lost 3 bases and 5 bases, there was a span of 17 bases. In DNA, the CDR3 is TGCGCCAGCAGCCAGTTCGTCCAGGGGGGCGACGAGCAGTACTTC. It yields the protein CASSQFVQGGDEQYF.

V and J are TRBV10-3 and TRBJ2-1; TRBD2 matches 15 bases. After removal of 6 bases from V and 0 bases from J, the junction contained 18 bases not matched to a gene. The germline CDR1 and CDR2 sequences are ENHRY and SYGVKD. The CDR3 runs to 22 residues. CDR3 residues: CAIRDYVNTGTSGRSSYNEQFF. CDR3 DNA sequence: TGTGCCATCAGGGACTACGTAAACACCGGGACTAGCGGGAGGTCCTCCTACAATGAGCAGTTCTTC.

This chain uses TRBV29-1 with TRBJ1-2; 7 positions match TRBD1. V lost 4 bases to trimming and J lost 5 bases; unmatched junction nucleotides: 1. The CDR3 covers 11 residues. CDR1 SQVTM and CDR2 ANQGSEA come from the germline V gene. For the CDR3, the DNA is TGCAGCGTTGGACAGGGATATGGCTACACCTTC. Its protein is CSVGQGYGYTF.

The rearrangement links TRBV24-1 to TRBJ1-6; the D is unclear. Per the germline V gene, CDR1 is KGHDR and CDR2 is SFDVKD. V lost 8 bases, J lost 2 bases, and 9 bases lay in between. This CDR3 has 14 residues. CDR3 in DNA: TGTGCCACCACCGTGAGGGCCTATAATTCACCCCTCCACTTT. Protein sequence: CATTVRAYNSPLHF.

This clone has a single count. This chain uses TRBV6-1 with TRBJ2-3; 7 nucleotides match TRBD2. V was pared by 0 bases and J by 1 base, with 7 bases of the junction left unmatched. Germline-derived CDR1 and CDR2 are MNHNS and SASEGT. This CDR3 comprises 17 residues. In nucleotides, the CDR3 is TGTGCCAGCAGTGAAGCGCTTGGCGGGAGTGGCACAGATACGCAGTATTTT. This encodes CASSEALGGSGTDTQYF.